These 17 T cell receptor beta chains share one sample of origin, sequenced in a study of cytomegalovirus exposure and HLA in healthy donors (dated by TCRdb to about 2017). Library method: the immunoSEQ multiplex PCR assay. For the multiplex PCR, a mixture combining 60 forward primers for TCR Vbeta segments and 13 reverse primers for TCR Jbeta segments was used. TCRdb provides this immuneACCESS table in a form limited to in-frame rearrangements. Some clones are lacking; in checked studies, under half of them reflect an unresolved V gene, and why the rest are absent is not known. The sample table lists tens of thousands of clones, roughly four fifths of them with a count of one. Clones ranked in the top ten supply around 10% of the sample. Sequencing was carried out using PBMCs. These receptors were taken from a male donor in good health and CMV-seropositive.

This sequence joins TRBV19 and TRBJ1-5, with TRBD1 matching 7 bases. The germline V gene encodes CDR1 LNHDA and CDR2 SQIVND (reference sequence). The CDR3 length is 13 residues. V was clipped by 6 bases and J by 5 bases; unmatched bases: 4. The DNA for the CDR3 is TGTGCCAGTAGCCTCAGGGGGTATCAGCCCCAGCATTTT. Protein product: CASSLRGYQPQHF.

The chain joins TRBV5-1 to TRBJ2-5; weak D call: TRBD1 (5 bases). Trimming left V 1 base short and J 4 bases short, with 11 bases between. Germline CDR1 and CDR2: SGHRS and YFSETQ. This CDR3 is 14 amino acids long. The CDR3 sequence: CASSLWQGGETQYF. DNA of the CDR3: TGCGCCAGCAGCTTGTGGCAGGGTGGAGAGACCCAGTACTTC.

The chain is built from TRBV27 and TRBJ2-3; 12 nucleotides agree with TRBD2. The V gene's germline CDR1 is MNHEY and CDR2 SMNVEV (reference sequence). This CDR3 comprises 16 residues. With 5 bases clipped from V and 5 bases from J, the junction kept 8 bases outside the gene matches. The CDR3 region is CASSPRLAGVGDTQYF. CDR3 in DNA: TGTGCCAGCAGTCCTCGACTAGCGGGGGTGGGAGATACGCAGTATTTT.

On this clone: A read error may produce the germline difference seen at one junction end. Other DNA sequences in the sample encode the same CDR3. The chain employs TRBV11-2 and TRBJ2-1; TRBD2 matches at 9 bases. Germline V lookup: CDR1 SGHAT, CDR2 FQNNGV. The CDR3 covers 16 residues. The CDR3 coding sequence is TGCGCCAGCAGCTTAGATTGGGCGGGGGGGCTCAATGAGCAGTTCTTC. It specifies CASSLDWAGGLNEQFF.

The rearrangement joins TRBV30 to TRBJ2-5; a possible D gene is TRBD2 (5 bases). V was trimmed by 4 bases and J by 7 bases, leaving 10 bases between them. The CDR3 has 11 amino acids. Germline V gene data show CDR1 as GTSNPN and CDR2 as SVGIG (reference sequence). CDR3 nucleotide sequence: TGTGCCTGGACGGGGTCATCGACCCAGTACTTC. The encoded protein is CAWTGSSTQYF.

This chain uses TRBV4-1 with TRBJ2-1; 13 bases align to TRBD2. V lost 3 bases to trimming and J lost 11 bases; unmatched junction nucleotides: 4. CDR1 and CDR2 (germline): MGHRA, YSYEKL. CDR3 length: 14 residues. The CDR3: CASSQRTSGRQQFF. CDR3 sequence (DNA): TGCGCCAGCAGCCAGCGGACTAGCGGGAGACAGCAGTTCTTC.

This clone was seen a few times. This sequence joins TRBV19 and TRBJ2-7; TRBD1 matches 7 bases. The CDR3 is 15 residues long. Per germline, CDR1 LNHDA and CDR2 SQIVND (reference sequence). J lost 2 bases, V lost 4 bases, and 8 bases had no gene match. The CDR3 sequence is CASSTRQGRTYEQYF. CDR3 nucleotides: TGTGCCAGTAGTACCCGACAGGGACGGACCTACGAGCAGTACTTC.

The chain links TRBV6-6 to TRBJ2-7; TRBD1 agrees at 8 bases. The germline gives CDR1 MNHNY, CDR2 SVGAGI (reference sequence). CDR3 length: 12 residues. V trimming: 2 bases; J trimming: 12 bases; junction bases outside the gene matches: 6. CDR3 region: CASSYVGQVLYF. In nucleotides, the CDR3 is TGTGCCAGCAGTTACGTGGGACAGGTCTTGTACTTC.

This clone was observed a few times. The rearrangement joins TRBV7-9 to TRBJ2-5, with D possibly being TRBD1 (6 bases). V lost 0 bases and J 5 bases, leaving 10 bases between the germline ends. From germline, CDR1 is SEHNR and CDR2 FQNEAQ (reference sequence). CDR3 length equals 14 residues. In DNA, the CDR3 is TGTGCCAGCAGCTTAGCGGGGGCCAGGGAGACCCAGTACTTC. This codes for CASSLAGARETQYF.

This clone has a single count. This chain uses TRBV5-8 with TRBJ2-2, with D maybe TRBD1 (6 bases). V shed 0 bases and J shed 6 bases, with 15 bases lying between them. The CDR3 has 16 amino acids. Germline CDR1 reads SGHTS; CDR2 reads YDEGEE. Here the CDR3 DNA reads TGTGCCAGCAGCTTGGCCTATCGCAGGGGACCCGGGGAGCTGTTTTTT. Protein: CASSLAYRRGPGELFF. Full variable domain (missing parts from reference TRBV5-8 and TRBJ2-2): EAGVTQSPTHLIKTRGQQATLRCSPISGHTSVYWYQQALGLGLQFLLWYDEGEERNRGNFPPRFSGRQFPNYSSELNVNALELEDSALYLCASSLAYRRGPGELFFGEGSRLTVL.

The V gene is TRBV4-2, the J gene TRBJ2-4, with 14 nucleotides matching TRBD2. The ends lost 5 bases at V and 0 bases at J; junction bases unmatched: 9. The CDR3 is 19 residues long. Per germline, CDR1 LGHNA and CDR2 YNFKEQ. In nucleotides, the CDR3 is TGTGCCAGCAGCACAAGAGGACTAGCGGGGGGACTAGCCAAAAACATTCAGTACTTC. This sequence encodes CASSTRGLAGGLAKNIQYF.

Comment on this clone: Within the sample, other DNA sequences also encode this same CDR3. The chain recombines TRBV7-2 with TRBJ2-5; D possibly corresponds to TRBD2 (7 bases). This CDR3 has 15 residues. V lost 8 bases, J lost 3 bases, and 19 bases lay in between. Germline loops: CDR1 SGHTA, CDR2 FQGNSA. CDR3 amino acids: CASGGLGGLKETQYF. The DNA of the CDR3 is TGTGCCAGCGGAGGCCTCGGGGGGCTGAAAGAGACCCAGTACTTC.

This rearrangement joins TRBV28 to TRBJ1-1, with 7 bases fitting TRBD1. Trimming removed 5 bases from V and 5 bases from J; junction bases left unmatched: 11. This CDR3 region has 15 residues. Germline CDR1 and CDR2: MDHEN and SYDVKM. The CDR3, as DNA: TGTGCCAGCAGTGTATCGCCGGGACAGAAGACTGAAGCTTTCTTT. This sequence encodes CASSVSPGQKTEAFF.

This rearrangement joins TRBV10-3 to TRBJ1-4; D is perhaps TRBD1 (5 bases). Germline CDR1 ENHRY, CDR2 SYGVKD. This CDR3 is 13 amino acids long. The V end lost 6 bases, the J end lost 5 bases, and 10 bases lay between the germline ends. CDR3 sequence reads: CAIRDTINEKLFF. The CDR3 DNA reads TGTGCCATCAGGGACACTATAAATGAAAAACTGTTTTTT.

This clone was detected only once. The CDR3 region has the DNA TGTGCCAGCAGCTCGATAGCCCCGCGGAATGAGCAGTTCTTC. It specifies CASSSIAPRNEQFF. This chain connects TRBV7-3 to TRBJ2-1; D gene uncertain. V lost 4 bases and J 7 bases, leaving 14 bases between the germline ends. This CDR3 comprises 14 residues. Germline V gene sequence: CDR1 SGHTA, CDR2 FQGTGA.

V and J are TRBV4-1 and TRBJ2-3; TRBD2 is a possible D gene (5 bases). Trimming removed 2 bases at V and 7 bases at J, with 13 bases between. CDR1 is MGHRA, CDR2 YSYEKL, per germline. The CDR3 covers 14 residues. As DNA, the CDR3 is TGCGCCAGCAGCCAATCCTGGCCGGGGAATACGCAGTATTTT. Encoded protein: CASSQSWPGNTQYF.

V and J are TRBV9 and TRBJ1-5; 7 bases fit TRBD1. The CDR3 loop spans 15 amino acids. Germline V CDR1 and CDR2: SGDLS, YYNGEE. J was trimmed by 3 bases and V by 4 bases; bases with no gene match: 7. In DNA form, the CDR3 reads TGTGCCAGCAGCCCCAGGGACAGCTACAATCAGCCCCAGCATTTT. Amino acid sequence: CASSPRDSYNQPQHF.